This TCR beta chain was sequenced during a study of blood T cell repertoires in COVID-19. Study as a whole: The samples span acute and convalescent COVID-19 from the United States, Italy and Spain.

V shed 3 bases and J 1 base; nucleotides not matched to a gene: 4. The CDR3 extends over 15 amino acids. The V gene's germline CDR1 is SGHTA and CDR2 FQGNSA. Libraries were prepared by immunoSEQ multiplex PCR; TCRdb keeps only in-frame clonotypes and omits some of them. The sample lists roughly 120,000 clones, over 60% occurring once. Source material: peripheral blood. The rearrangement links TRBV7-2 to TRBJ2-7, with 9 bases fitting TRBD2. The TCR sequence derives from a human donor in a cohort sampled during active COVID-19. The CDR3 loop is CASSFSTSGSYEQYF. In nucleotides, the CDR3 is TGTGCCAGCAGCTTCAGCACTAGCGGGTCCTACGAGCAGTACTTC. The complete variable domain, with remaining parts taken from reference TRBV7-2 and TRBJ2-7, reads GAGVSQSPSNKVTEKGKDVELRCDPISGHTALYWYRQSLGQGLEFLIYFQGNSAPDKSGLPSDRFSAERTGGSVSTLTIQRTQQEDSAVYLCASSFSTSGSYEQYFGPGTRLTVT.